Presented here are 3 T cell receptor beta chains from one specimen sequenced in a study of blood T cell repertoires in COVID-19. Some clones are missing from TCRdb's copy, which holds only in-frame ones; the method was immunoSEQ multiplex PCR. The repertoire holds around 180,000 clones, about 85% seen once, with 25% to 30% in the top ten. Input material: peripheral blood. These receptors came from a man between 60 and 70 years old with acute or convalescent COVID-19.

This clone has a handful of counts. The V and J genes are TRBV10-3 and TRBJ2-3, with TRBD1 matching over 9 bases. With 1 base clipped from V and 2 bases from J, the junction kept 4 bases outside the gene matches. Germline V gene sequence: CDR1 ENHRY, CDR2 SYGVKD. CDR3 length: 16 residues. In DNA, the CDR3 is TGTGCCATCAGTGAGTGGAGACAGGGGGTCACAGATACGCAGTATTTT. Amino acid sequence: CAISEWRQGVTDTQYF.

The CDR3 protein is CAWSSGMNTEAFF. In DNA form, the CDR3 reads TGTGCCTGGAGTAGCGGTATGAACACTGAAGCTTTCTTT. The rearrangement joins TRBV30 to TRBJ1-1; D is uncertain. V dropped 2 bases and J dropped 0 bases, with 7 bases sitting between them. CDR1 is GTSNPN, CDR2 SVGIG, per germline (reference sequence). The CDR3 sequence is 13 residues long.

The CDR3 protein is CASSQEIVAPDLFF. The CDR3 nucleotides read TGTGCCAGCAGCCAAGAGATTGTGGCTCCAGATCTGTTTTTT. The chain is built from TRBV3-1 (or the pseudogene TRBV3-2) and TRBJ2-2; D remains ambiguous. Trimming left V 0 bases short and J 14 bases short, with 16 bases between. Germline V gene lookup returns CDR1 LGHDT and CDR2 YNNKEL (reference sequence). The CDR3 is 14 amino acids.